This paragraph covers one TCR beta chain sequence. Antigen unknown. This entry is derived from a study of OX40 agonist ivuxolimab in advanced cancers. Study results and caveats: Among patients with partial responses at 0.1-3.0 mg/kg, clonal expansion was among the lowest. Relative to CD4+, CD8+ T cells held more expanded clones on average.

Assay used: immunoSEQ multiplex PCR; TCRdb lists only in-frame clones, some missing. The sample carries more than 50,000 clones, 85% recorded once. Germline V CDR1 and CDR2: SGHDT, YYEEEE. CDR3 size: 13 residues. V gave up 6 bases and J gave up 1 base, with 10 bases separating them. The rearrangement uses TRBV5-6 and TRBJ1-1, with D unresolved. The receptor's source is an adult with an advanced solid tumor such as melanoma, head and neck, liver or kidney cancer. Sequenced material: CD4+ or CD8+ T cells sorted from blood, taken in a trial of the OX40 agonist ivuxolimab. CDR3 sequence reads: CASTIGPNTEAFF. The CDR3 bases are TGTGCCAGCACCATTGGGCCGAACACTGAAGCTTTCTTT.